This passage covers 15 T cell receptor beta chains from one sample sequenced in a study of blood T cell repertoires in COVID-19. Data came from immunoSEQ multiplex PCR; TCRdb stores just in-frame clones and leaves some out. The sample comprises 200,000 to 300,000 clones, roughly 80% of which are singletons, and more than 6% rests with the top ten. Material for sequencing was peripheral blood. These TCRs come from a woman aged 60-70 years with active or convalescent COVID-19.

This chain uses TRBV5-4 with TRBJ1-2, with TRBD1 matching 11 bases. J was trimmed by 3 bases and V by 4 bases; bases with no gene match: 11. Per germline, CDR1 SGHNT and CDR2 YYREEE (reference sequence). CDR3 length: 17 residues. The CDR3 here is CASSRALRDRGDYGYTF. In nucleotides, the CDR3 is TGTGCCAGCAGCCGGGCACTACGGGACAGGGGGGACTATGGCTACACCTTC. The entire variable domain, with the rest obtained from reference TRBV5-4 and TRBJ1-2, is as follows: ETGVTQSPTHLIKTRGQQVTLRCSSQSGHNTVSWYQQALGQGPQFIFQYYREEENGRGNFPPRFSGLQFPNYSSELNVNALELDDSALYLCASSRALRDRGDYGYTFGSGTRLTVV.

This sequence joins TRBV27 and TRBJ1-5, with 8 bases aligning to TRBD1. This CDR3 is built from 14 residues. V gave up 2 bases and J gave up 6 bases; unmatched junction bases: 3. CDR1 and CDR2 from the germline V gene are MNHEY and SMNVEV (reference sequence). The CDR3 protein is CASSLAGGGQPQHF. The CDR3 DNA reads as TGTGCCAGCAGTTTAGCAGGGGGCGGTCAGCCCCAGCATTTT.

The chain is built from TRBV6-6 and TRBJ2-2, with 7 nucleotides matching TRBD1. From germline, CDR1 is MNHNY and CDR2 SVGAGI (reference sequence). V dropped 4 bases and J dropped 8; count of bases not matched to a gene: 4. CDR3 size: 13 residues. This chain's CDR3 is CASSSYRGGELFF. The DNA for the CDR3 is TGTGCCAGCAGTTCTTACAGGGGAGGGGAGCTGTTTTTT.

V and J are TRBV6-1 and TRBJ1-1; 7 bases map to TRBD1. The germline V gene has CDR1 MNHNS and CDR2 SASEGT. The V and J ends lost 4 bases and 7 bases, in that order; junction bases with no gene match: 15. The CDR3 sequence is 16 residues long. The CDR3 sequence is CASSGLGTADRNEAFF. The CDR3, as DNA: TGTGCCAGCAGTGGGTTAGGGACAGCGGATAGGAATGAAGCTTTCTTT.

This clone was seen once. This sequence joins TRBV5-4 and TRBJ2-6; D may be TRBD2 (5 bases). The CDR3 totals 16 residues. CDR1 SGHNT and CDR2 YYREEE come from the germline V gene (reference sequence). V was clipped by 0 bases and J by 1 base, with 8 bases between them. The CDR3 nucleotides read TGTGCCAGCAGCTTGGGGCCGGGATCTGGGGCCAACGTCCTGACTTTC. It encodes CASSLGPGSGANVLTF.

The V call is TRBV2, the J call TRBJ2-2; tentative D call: TRBD2 (6 bases). CDR1 SNHLY and CDR2 FYNNEI come from the germline V gene. V lost 0 bases and J lost 7, with 12 bases in between. This CDR3 spans 15 amino acids. CDR3 sequence: CASSEARGIGGELFF. The DNA of the CDR3 is TGTGCCAGCAGTGAAGCGCGGGGAATTGGCGGGGAGCTGTTTTTT.

This sequence joins TRBV5-1 and TRBJ1-1; TRBD1 matches at 7 bases. CDR3 length: 14 amino acids. Trimming took 3 bases from V and 1 from J; bases not matched to a gene: 3. Germline values: CDR1 SGHRS, CDR2 YFSETQ. CDR3 coding DNA: TGCGCCAGCAGCTGGGGACAGACGAACACTGAAGCTTTCTTT. This codes for CASSWGQTNTEAFF.

This clone was recorded once. J is TRBJ1-2 and V is TRBV21-1; TRBD1, as called in the table, went unchecked against the DNA. TRBV21-1 is a pseudogene locus. The CDR3 contains 17 residues. The CDR3 DNA sequence: TGTGCCAGCAGCAAAGTTTTTGCAGGGCCAAAGAGCTATGGCTACACCTTC. Its protein is CASSKVFAGPKSYGYTF.

The CDR3 protein is CASSLSSGFSGNTIYF. In DNA form, the CDR3 reads TGTGCCAGCAGTTTATCGAGCGGTTTCTCTGGAAACACCATATATTTT. This chain links TRBV27 with TRBJ1-3; D unresolved. V was clipped by 0 bases and J by 0 bases, with 9 bases between them. Germline V gives CDR1 MNHEY, CDR2 SMNVEV (reference sequence). This CDR3 spans 16 amino acids.

This rearrangement joins TRBV19 to TRBJ1-6; 7 bases line up with TRBD1. The CDR3 extends over 13 amino acids. Germline values: CDR1 LNHDA, CDR2 SQIVND (reference sequence). With 10 bases clipped from V and 7 bases from J, the junction kept 7 bases outside the gene matches. The CDR3 DNA sequence: TGTGCCACTCAGGGGGATTTAAATTCACCCCTCCACTTT. Protein: CATQGDLNSPLHF.

V gene TRBV5-1 combines with J gene TRBJ1-1; no clear D gene. V lost 4 bases and J 3 bases, leaving 16 bases between the germline ends. The CDR3 runs 15 residues. Germline V gives CDR1 SGHRS, CDR2 YFSETQ. The CDR3 DNA follows: TGCGCCAGCAGCCCCCACCGTTTAGCGGACACTGAAGCTTTCTTT. This translates into CASSPHRLADTEAFF.

This rearrangement joins TRBV27 to TRBJ1-1; 7 nucleotides align to TRBD1. This CDR3 is 13 amino acids long. Germline loops: CDR1 MNHEY, CDR2 SMNVEV (reference sequence). After removal of 5 bases from V and 7 bases from J, the junction contained 7 bases not matched to a gene. In DNA, the CDR3 is TGTGCCAGCAGTCCGACAGGGAAAAATGAAGCTTTCTTT. It specifies CASSPTGKNEAFF.

The gene calls are TRBV29-1 and TRBJ1-2, with D uncertain. V shed 7 bases and J shed 5 bases, with 14 bases lying between them. Germline CDR1 and CDR2: SQVTM and ANQGSEA. CDR3 length: 12 amino acids. Written as DNA, the CDR3 is TGCAGCGGCGTTACAGAAGGATATGGCTACACCTTC. This gives the protein CSGVTEGYGYTF.

The chain carries TRBV20-1 and TRBJ2-1, with TRBD2 as a possible D gene (5 bases). The ends were cut back, 3 bases at V and 5 bases at J, with 11 bases in the middle. Germline V gives CDR1 DFQATT, CDR2 SNEGSKA (reference sequence). The length of the CDR3 is 13 residues. The DNA for the CDR3 is TGCAGTGCTAGTGGGAGCGGTAACAATGAGCAGTTCTTC. As protein: CSASGSGNNEQFF.

The chain has TRBV5-5 and TRBJ1-5; D ambiguous. V was pared by 0 bases and J by 0 bases, with 7 bases between. Germline CDR1 and CDR2: SGHKS and YYEKEE (reference sequence). The length of the CDR3 is 15 residues. CDR3: CASSLGGRSNQPQHF. In DNA, the CDR3 is TGTGCCAGCAGCTTGGGCGGTCGTAGCAATCAGCCCCAGCATTTT.